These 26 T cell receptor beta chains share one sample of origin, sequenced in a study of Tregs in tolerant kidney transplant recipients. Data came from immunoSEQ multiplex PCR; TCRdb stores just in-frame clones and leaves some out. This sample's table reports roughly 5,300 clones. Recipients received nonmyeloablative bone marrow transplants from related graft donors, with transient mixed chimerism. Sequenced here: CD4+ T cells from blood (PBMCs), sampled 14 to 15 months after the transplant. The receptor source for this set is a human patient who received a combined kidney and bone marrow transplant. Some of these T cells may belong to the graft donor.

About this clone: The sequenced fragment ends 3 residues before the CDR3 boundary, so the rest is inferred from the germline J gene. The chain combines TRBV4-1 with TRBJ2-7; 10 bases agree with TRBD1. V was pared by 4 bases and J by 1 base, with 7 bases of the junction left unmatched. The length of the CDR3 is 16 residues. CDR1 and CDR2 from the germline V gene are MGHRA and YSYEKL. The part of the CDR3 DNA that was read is TGCGCCAGCAGCCCCGGGCTGGGACAGGGGTCCTACGAG. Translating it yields CASSPGLGQGSYE. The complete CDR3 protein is CASSPGLGQGSYEQYF.

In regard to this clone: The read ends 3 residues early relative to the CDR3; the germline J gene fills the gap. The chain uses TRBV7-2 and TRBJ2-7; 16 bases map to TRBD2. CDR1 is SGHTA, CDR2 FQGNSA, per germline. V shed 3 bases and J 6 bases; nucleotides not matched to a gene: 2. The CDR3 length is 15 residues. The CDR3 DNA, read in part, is TGTGCCAGCAGCTTGGGACTAGCGGGAGGGAGCGAG. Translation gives CASSLGLAGGSE. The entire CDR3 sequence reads CASSLGLAGGSEQYF.

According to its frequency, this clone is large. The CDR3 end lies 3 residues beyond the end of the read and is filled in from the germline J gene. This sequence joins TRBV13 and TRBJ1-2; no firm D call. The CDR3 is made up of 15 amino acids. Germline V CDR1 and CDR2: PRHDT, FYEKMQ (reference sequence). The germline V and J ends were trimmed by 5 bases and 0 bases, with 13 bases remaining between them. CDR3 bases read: TGTGCCAGCAGCCCCGGGTCCCTAGCTAACTATGGC. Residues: CASSPGSLANYG. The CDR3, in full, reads CASSPGSLANYGYTF.

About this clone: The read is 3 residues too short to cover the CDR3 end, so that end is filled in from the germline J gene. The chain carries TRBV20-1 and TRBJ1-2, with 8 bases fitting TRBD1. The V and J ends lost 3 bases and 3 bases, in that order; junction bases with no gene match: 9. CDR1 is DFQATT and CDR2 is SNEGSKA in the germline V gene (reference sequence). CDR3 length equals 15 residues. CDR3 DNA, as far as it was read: TGCAGTGCTAGCAAACAGGGGGGCAGGGACTATGGC. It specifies CSASKQGGRDYG. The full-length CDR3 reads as CSASKQGGRDYGYTF.

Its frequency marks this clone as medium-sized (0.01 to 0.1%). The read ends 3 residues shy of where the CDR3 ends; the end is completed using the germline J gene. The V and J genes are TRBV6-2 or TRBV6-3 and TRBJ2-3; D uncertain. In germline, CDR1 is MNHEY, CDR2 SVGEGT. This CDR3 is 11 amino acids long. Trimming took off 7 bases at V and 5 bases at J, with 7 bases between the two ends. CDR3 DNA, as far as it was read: TGTGCCAGCACTCTAGGAGATACG. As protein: CASTLGDT. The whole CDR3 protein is CASTLGDTQYF.

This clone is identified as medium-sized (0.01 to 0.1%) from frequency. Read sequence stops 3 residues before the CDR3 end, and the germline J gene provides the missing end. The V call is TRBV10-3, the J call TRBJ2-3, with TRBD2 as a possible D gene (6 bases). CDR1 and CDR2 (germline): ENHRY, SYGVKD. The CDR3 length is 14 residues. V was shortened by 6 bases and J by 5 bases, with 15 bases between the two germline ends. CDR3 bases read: TGTGCCATCAGCCGTGGCGGGGCTGGAGATACG. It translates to CAISRGGAGDT. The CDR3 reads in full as CAISRGGAGDTQYF.

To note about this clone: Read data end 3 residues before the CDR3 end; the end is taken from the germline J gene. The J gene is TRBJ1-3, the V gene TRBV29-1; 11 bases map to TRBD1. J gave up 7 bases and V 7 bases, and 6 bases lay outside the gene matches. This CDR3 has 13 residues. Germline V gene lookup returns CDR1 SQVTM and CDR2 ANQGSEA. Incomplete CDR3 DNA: TGCAGCGCCTCGGACAGGGGGCTTAACACC. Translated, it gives CSASDRGLNT. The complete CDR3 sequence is CSASDRGLNTIYF.

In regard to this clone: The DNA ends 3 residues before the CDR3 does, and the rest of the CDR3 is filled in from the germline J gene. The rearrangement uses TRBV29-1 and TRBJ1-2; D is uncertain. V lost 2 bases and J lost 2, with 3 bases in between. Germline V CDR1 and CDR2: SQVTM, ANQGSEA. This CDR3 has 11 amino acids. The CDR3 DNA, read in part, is TGCAGCGTTGAACTGAACTATGGC. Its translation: CSVELNYG. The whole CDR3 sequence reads CSVELNYGYTF.

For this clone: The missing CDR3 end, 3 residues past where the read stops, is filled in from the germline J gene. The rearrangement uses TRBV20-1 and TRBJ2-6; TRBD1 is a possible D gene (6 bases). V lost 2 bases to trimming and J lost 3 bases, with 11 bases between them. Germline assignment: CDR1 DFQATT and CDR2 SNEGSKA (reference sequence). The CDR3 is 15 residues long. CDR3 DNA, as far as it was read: TGCAGTGCTAGATCCACAGGGTATGGGGCCAACGTC. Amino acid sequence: CSARSTGYGANV. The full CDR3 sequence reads CSARSTGYGANVLTF.

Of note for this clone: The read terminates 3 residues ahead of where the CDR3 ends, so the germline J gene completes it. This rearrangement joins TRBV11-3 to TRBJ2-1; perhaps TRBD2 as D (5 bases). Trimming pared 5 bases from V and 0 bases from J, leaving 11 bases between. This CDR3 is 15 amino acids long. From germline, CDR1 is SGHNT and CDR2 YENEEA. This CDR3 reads CASSTRYSSYNEQFF. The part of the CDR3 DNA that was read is TGTGCCAGCAGCACTAGGTACAGCTCCTACAATGAG.

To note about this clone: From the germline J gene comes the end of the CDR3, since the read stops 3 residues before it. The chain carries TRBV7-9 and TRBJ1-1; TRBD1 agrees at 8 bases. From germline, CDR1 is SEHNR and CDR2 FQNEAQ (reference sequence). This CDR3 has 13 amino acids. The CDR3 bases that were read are TGTGCCAGCAGCCCTCAGGGGGCATTAATG. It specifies CASSPQGALM. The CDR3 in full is CASSPQGALMAFF.

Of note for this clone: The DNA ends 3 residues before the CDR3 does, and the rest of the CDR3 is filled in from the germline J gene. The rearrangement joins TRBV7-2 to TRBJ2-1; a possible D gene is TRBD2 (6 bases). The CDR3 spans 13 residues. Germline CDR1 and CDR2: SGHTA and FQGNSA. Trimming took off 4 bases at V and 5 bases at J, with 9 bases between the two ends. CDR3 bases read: TGTGCCAGCAGCTGGGGACTTAACAATGAG. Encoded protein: CASSWGLNNE. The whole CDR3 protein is CASSWGLNNEQFF. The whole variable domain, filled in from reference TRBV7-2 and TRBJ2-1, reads GAGVSQSPSNKVTEKGKDVELRCDPISGHTALYWYRQSLGQGLEFLIYFQGNSAPDKSGLPSDRFSAERTGGSVSTLTIQRTQQEDSAVYLCASSWGLNNEQFFGPGTRLTVL.

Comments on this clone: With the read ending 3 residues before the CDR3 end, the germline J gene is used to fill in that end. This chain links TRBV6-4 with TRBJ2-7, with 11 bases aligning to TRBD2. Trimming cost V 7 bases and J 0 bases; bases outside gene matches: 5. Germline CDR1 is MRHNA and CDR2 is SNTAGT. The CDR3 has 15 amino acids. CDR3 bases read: TGTGCCAGCACTCGACTAGCGGGGCCCTCCTACGAG. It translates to CASTRLAGPSYE. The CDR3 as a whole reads CASTRLAGPSYEQYF.

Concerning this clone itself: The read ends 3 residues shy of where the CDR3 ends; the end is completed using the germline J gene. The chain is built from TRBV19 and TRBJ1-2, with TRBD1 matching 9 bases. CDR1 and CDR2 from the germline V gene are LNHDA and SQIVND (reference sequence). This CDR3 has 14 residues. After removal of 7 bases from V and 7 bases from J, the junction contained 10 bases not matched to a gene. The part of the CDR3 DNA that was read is TGTGCCAGTACCCCACAGGGGGCTGCTTTTGGC. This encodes CASTPQGAAFG. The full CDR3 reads CASTPQGAAFGYTF.

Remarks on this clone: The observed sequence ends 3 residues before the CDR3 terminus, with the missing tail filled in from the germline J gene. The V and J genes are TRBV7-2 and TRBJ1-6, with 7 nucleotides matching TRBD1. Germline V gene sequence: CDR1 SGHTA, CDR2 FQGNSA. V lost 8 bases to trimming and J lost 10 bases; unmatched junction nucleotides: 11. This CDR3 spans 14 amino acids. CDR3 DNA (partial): TGTGCCAGCCAGACAGGGCCCAGAGGGTCACCC. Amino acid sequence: CASQTGPRGSP. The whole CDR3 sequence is CASQTGPRGSPLHF.

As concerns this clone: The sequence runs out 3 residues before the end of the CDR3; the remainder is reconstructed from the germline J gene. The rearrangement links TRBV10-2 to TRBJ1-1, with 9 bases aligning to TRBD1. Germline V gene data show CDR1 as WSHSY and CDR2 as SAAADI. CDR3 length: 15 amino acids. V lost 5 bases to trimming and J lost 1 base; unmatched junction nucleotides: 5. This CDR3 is CASSWPGQGNTEAFF. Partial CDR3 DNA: TGCGCCAGCAGTTGGCCGGGACAGGGGAACACTGAA.

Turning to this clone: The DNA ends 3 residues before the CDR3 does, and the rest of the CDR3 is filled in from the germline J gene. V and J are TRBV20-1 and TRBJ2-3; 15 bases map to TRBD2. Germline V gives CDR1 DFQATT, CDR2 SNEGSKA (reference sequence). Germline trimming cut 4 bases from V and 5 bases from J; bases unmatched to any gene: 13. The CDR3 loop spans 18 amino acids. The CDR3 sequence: CSANQGLAGGRGRDTQYF. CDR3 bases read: TGCAGTGCTAACCAGGGACTAGCGGGGGGCAGGGGTAGAGATACG.

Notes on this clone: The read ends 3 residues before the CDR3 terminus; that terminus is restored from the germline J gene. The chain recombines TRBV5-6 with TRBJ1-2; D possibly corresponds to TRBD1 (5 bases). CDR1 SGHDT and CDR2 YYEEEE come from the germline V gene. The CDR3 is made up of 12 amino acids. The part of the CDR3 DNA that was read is TGTGCCAGCAGCTTGCAGGGCTCAGTC. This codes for CASSLQGSV. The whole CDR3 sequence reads CASSLQGSVYTF.

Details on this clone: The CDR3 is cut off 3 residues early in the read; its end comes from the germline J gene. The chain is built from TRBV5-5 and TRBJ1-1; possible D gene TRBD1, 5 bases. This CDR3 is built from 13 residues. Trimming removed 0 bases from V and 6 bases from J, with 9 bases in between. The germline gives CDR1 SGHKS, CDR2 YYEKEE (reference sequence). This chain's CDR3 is CASSLAAGSEAFF. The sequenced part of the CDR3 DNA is TGTGCCAGCAGCTTGGCTGCAGGGTCTGAA.

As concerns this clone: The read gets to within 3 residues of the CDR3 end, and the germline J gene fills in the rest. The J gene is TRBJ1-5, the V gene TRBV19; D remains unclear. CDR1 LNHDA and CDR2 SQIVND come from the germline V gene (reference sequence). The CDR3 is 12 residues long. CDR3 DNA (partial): TGTGCGAGTGACGGGTTCAATCAGCCC. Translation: CASDGFNQP. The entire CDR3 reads CASDGFNQPQHF.

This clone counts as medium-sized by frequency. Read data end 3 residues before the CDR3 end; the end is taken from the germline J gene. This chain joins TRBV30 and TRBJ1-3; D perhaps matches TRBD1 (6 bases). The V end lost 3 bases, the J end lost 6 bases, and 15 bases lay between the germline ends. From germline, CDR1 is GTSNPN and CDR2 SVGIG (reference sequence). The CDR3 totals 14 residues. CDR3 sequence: CAWRDQGKANTIYF. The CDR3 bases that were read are TGTGCCTGGAGGGATCAGGGGAAGGCAAACACC. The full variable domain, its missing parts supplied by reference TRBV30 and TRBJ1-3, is SQTIHQWPATLVQPVGSPLSLECTVEGTSNPNLYWYRQAAGRGLQLLFYSVGIGQISSEVPQNLSASRPQDRQFILSSKKLLLSDSGFYLCAWRDQGKANTIYFGEGSWLTVV.

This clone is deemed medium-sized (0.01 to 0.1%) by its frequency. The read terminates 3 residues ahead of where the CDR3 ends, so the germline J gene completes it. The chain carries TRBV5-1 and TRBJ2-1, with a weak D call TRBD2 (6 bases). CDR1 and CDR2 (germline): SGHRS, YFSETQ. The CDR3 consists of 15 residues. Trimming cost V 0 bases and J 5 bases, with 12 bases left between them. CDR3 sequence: CASSLAAGQDNEQFF. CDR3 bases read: TGCGCCAGCAGCTTGGCGGCGGGGCAGGACAATGAG.

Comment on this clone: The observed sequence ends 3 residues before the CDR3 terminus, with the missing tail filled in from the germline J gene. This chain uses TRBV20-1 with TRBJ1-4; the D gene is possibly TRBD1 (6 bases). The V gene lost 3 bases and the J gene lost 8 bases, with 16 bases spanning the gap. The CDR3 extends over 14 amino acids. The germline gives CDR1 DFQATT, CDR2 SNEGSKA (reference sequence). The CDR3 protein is CSARGLAGTEKLFF. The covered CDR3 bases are TGCAGTGCTAGGGGGCTTGCAGGGACAGAAAAA.

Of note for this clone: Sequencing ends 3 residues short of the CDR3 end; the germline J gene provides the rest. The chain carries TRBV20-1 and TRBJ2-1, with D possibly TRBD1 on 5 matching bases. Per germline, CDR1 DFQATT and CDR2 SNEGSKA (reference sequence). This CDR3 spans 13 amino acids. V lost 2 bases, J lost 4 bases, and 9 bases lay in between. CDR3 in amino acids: CSARHWTYNEQFF. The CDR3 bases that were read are TGCAGTGCTAGACACTGGACATACAATGAG.

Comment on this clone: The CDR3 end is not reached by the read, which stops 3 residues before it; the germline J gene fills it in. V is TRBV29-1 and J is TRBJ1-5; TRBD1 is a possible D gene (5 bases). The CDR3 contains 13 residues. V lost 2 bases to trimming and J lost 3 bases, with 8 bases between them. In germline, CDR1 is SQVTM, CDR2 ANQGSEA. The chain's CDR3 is CSVELGLNQPQHF. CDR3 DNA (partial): TGCAGCGTTGAACTGGGGCTCAATCAGCCC. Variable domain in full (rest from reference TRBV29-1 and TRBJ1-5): SAVISQKPSRDICQRGTSLTIQCQVDSQVTMMFWYRQQPGQSLTLIATANQGSEATYESGFVIDKFPISRPNLTFSTLTVSNMSPEDSSIYLCSVELGLNQPQHFGDGTRLSIL.

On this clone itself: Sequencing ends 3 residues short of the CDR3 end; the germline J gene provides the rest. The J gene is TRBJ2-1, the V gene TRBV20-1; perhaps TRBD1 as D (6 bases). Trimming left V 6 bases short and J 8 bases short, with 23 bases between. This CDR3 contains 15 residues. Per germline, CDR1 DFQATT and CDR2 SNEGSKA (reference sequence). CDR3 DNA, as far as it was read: TGCAGTGCCCGGGGCCTAGGTGGCAGGGGAGATGAG. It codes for CSARGLGGRGDE. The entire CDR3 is CSARGLGGRGDEQFF.